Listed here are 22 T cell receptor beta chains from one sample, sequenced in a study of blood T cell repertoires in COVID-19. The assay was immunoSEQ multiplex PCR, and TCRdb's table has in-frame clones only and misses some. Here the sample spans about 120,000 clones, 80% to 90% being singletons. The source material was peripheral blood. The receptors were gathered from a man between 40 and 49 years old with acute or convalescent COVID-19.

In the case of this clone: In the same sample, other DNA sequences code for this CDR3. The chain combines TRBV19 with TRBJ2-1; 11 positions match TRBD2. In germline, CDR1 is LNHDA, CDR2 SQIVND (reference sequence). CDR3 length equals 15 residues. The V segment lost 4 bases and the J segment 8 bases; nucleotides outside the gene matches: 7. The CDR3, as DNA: TGTGCCAGTAGTAGGAGTAGCGGGGGGGCCGATGAGCAGTTCTTC. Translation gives CASSRSSGGADEQFF. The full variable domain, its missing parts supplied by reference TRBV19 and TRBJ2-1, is DGGITQSPKYLFRKEGQNVTLSCEQNLNHDAMYWYRQDPGQGLRLIYYSQIVNDFQKGDIAEGYSVSREKKESFPLTVTSAQKNPTAFYLCASSRSSGGADEQFFGPGTRLTVL.

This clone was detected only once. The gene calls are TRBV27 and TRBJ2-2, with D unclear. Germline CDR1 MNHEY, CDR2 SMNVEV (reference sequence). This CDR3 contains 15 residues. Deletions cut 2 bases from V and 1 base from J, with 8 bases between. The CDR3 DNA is TGTGCCAGCAGTTTAGGTTGGCAGAACACCGGGGAGCTGTTTTTT. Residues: CASSLGWQNTGELFF.

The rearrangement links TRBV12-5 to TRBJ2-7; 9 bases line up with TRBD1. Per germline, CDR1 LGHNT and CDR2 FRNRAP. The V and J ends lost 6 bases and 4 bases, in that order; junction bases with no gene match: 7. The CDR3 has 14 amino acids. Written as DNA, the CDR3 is TGTGCTAGTGGATCCGGGACAGGGTTTTACGAGCAGTACTTC. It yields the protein CASGSGTGFYEQYF. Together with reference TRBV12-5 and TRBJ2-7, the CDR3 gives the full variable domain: DARVTQTPRHKVTEMGQEVTMRCQPILGHNTVFWYRQTMMQGLELLAYFRNRAPLDDSGMPKDRFSAEMPDATLATLKIQPSEPRDSAVYFCASGSGTGFYEQYFGPGTRLTVT.

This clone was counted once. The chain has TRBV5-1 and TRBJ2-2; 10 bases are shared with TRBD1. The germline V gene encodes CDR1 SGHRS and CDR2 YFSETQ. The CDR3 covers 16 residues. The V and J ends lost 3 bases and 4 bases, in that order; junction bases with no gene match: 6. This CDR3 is CASSSPGTGATGELFF. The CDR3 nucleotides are TGCGCCAGCAGCTCGCCAGGGACAGGGGCCACCGGGGAGCTGTTTTTT.

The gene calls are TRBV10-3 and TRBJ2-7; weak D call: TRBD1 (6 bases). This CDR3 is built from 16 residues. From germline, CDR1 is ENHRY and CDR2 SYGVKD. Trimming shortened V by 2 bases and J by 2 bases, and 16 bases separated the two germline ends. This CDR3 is CAISEPPGHGAYEQYF. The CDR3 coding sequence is TGTGCCATCAGTGAGCCCCCGGGACATGGAGCCTACGAGCAGTACTTC.

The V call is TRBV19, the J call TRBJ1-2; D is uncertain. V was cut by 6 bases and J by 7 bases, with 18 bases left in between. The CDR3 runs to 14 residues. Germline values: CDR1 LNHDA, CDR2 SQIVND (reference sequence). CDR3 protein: CASSPGATPGGYTF. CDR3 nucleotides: TGTGCCAGTAGCCCCGGTGCTACGCCCGGTGGCTACACCTTC.

CDR3 in amino acids: CASSYGQFEKLFF. Here the CDR3 DNA reads TGCGCCAGCAGCTACGGACAATTTGAAAAACTGTTTTTT. The chain joins TRBV5-1 to TRBJ1-4, with D tentatively TRBD1 (5 bases). This CDR3 is 13 amino acids long. The V and J ends lost 3 bases and 7 bases respectively, with 10 bases between them. The germline V gene encodes CDR1 SGHRS and CDR2 YFSETQ. Looking up the rest from reference TRBV5-1 and TRBJ1-4 gives the full variable domain: KAGVTQTPRYLIKTRGQQVTLSCSPISGHRSVSWYQQTPGQGLQFLFEYFSETQRNKGNFPGRFSGRQFSNSRSEMNVSTLELGDSALYLCASSYGQFEKLFFGSGTQLSVL.

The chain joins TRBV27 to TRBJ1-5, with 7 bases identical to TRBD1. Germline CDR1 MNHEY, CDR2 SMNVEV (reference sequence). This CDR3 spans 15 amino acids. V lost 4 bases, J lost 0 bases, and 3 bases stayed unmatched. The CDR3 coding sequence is TGTGCCAGCAGTTGGGACAGCACTAGCAATCAGCCCCAGCATTTT. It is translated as CASSWDSTSNQPQHF.

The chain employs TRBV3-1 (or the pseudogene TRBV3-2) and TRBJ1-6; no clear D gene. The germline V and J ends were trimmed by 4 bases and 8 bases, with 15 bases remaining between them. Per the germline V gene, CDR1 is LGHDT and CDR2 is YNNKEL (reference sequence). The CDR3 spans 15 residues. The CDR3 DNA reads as TGTGCCAGCAGCCCCAGTGTCGGGAAGGATTCACCCCTCCACTTT. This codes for CASSPSVGKDSPLHF.

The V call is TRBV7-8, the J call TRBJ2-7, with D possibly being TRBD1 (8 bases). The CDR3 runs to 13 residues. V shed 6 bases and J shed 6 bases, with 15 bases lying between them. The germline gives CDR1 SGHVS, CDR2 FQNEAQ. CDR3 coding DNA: TGTGCCAGCAGTCGTACAGGGGGGGTCGAGCAGTACTTC. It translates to CASSRTGGVEQYF.

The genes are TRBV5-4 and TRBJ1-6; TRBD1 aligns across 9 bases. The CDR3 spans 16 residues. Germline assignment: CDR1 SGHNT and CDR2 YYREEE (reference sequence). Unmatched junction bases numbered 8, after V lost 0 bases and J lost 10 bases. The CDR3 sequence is CASSLAPTGGGSPLHF. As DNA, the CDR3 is TGTGCCAGCAGCTTGGCCCCAACAGGGGGCGGATCACCCCTCCACTTT.

CDR3 nucleotide sequence: TGTGCCAGCAACCGAGGACAGGCCTACGAGCAGTACTTC. Its translation is CASNRGQAYEQYF. The rearrangement links TRBV6-5 to TRBJ2-7; 7 bases match TRBD1. The CDR3 consists of 13 residues. Germline lookup yields CDR1 MNHEY and CDR2 SVGAGI. Trimming removed 7 bases from V and 2 bases from J; junction bases left unmatched: 5.

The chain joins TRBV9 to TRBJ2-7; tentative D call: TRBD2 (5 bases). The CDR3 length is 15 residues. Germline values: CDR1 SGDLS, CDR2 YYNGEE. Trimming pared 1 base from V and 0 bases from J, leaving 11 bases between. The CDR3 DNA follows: TGTGCCAGCAGCGTAAGAAGCGGCCCCTCCTACGAGCAGTACTTC. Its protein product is CASSVRSGPSYEQYF.

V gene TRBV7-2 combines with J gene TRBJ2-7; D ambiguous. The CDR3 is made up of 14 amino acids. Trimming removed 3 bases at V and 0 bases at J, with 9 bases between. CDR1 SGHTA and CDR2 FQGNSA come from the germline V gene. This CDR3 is CASSFSLSSYEQYF. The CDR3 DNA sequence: TGTGCCAGCAGCTTTAGTCTGAGCTCCTACGAGCAGTACTTC.

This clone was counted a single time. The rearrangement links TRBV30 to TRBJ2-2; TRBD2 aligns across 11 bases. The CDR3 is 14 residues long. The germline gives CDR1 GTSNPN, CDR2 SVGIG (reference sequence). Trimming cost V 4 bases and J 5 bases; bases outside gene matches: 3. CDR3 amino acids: CAWTRLAGTGELFF. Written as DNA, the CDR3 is TGTGCCTGGACCAGACTAGCGGGGACCGGGGAGCTGTTTTTT.

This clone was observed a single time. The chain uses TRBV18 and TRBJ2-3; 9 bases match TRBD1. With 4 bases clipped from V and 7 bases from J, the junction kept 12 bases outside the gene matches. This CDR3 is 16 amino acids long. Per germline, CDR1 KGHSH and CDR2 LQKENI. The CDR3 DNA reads TGTGCCAGCTCACACCTGGGACAGGGACATTCAAATACGCAGTATTTT. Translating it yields CASSHLGQGHSNTQYF.

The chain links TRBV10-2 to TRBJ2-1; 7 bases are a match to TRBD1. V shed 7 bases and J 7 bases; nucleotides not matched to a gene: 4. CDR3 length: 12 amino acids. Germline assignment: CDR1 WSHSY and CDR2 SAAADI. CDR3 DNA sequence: TGCGCCAGCACGACAGGGAGAAATGAGCAGTTCTTC. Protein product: CASTTGRNEQFF.

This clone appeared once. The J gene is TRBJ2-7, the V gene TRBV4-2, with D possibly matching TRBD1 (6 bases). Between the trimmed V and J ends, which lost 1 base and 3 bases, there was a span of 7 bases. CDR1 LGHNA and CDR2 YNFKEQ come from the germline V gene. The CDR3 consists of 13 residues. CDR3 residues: CASSQARGYEQYF. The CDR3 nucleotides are TGTGCCAGCAGCCAAGCCAGGGGCTACGAGCAGTACTTC.

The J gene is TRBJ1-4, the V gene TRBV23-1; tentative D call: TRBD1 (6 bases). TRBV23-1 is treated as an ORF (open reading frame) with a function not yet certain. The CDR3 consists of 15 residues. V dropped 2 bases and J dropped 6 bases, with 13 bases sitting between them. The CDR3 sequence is CASSQMGQKDEKLFF. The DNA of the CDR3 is TGCGCCAGCAGTCAAATGGGACAAAAGGATGAAAAACTGTTTTTT.

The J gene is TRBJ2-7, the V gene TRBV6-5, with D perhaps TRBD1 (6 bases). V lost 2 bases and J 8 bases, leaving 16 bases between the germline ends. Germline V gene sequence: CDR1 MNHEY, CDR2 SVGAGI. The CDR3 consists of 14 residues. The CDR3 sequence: CASSYQGTEGKQYF. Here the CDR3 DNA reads TGTGCCAGCAGTTACCAGGGGACCGAGGGGAAGCAGTACTTC.

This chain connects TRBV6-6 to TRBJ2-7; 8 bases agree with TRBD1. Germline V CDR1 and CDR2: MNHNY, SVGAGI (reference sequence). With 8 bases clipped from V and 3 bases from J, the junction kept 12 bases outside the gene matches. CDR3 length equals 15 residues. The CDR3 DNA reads TGTGCCAGCCGCCTGACCGGGACAGGAGTCTACGAGCAGTACTTC. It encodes CASRLTGTGVYEQYF.

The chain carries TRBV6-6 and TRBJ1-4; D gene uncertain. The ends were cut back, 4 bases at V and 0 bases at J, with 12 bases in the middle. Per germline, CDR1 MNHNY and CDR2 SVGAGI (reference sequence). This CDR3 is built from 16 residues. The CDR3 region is CASSSPPGSTNEKLFF. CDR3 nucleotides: TGTGCCAGCAGTTCGCCCCCCGGGTCAACTAATGAAAAACTGTTTTTT.